The source of this T cell receptor (beta chain) is a study of response to subunit inactivated influenza vaccine. In TCRdb, the RT-PCR reads were re-called with MiXCR into one record per CDR3 protein. The sample lists more than 450,000 distinct CDR3 sequences, around 11% occurring once. The CDR3 has 15 residues. After removal of 4 bases from V and 9 bases from J, the junction contained 10 bases not matched to a gene. The sample was also reused in another study, on T cells expressing NK-cell markers. That paper adds: As the method of synthesis, 5'RACE template switching with UMIs yielded TCR beta cDNA. The study sequenced eight donors, seven HCMV-seropositive and one seronegative. Within several experiments, an anti-gamma-delta TCR antibody kept the sorting limited to alpha-beta TCR T cells. The CD3+CD56-NKG2C+ fraction of a handful of donors was likewise dominated by these clonotypes.

The sequenced sample was PBMCs from blood, obtained on the day of vaccination. The chain couples TRBV12-3 or TRBV12-4 to TRBJ1-5; 9 positions agree with TRBD1. This receptor was identified in a man aged 50 or older who received an inactivated influenza vaccine. The DNA for the CDR3 is TGTGCCAGCAGTTCCTTACAGGGGGCCCCTCGGCCCCAGCATTTT. It translates to CASSSLQGAPRPQHF.